The sequence of this T cell receptor beta chain was determined in a study of cytomegalovirus exposure and HLA in healthy donors (TCRdb year 2017). For the wider study: According to a later analysis, one platform produced both the 110 or so validation repertoires and the 700 or so repertoires of the first cohort. The aim of the study was to test whether cataloging public T cell receptors could identify signatures of past pathogen exposure. Along with the roughly 670-subject first cohort, a separate validation cohort of around 120 different subjects was used. To predict cytomegalovirus infection status, the study combined high-throughput TCR immunosequencing, statistical association of individual TCRs with disease status, and machine learning.

For this clone: What antigen it recognizes has not been identified. Per-nucleotide qualities are absent, and no much larger clonotype sits a single base away.

Here is what the overall study found, with its caveats: Across donors, most TCR sequences were observed very rarely, whereas some public TCRs were present in many individuals. A later analysis had no HLA typing for the validation cohort, so co-occurrence there was scored across all 120 repertoires. A total of some 180 TCR beta chains were listed by the study as associated with cytomegalovirus. A few of the identified cytomegalovirus-associated TCR beta chains were confirmed in vitro to be specific for cytomegalovirus antigens. The authors suggested that the approach could potentially be generalized to other disease states and immunological phenotypes. In a later analysis, TCRs clustered in the first cohort were found to also tend to co-occur in the 130 or so validation repertoires, with 90% to 95% of cluster scores above 0. The classifier was reported to diagnose cytomegalovirus status with high specificity and sensitivity in both the original and validation cohorts.

The CDR3 numbers 15 residues from cysteine through phenylalanine. The only DNA kept is the CDR3, 45 bases in frame from the first base. V is cut by 1 base and J by 0 bases, and the space between the germline ends is 7 bases. CDR1 is given as SEHNR and CDR2 as FQNEAQ, both from the germline V gene (reference sequence). Libraries were prepared through the immunoSEQ multiplex PCR assay. Under the source paper's analysis protocol: A statistical classification framework was developed to diagnose cytomegalovirus status using the catalog of TCR beta chain sequences. TCRdb retrieved this table from immuneACCESS and kept in-frame rearrangements only. Not all clones are present; in checked studies, unresolved V genes account for under half, and no reason is known for the remainder. The D gene and trimming were derived from the DNA, and the V and J assignments and clone size from that table. Here the sample has 100,000 to 150,000 clones; about nine tenths occur a single time. Approximately 3.5% of the sample is held by the ten biggest clonotypes.

Donors formed part of the validation cohort, which comprised 120 subjects and was distinct from the first cohort of 666 subjects. The sample was PBMCs. The V and J segments used are TRBV7-9 and TRBJ1-3; no D segment can be confidently identified. The sequence came from a man aged 25-45 years in good health and CMV-seronegative. The CDR3 protein: CASSLGLNSGNTIYF. The nucleotides are TGTGCCAGCAGCTTAGGACTGAACTCTGGAAACACCATATATTTT.